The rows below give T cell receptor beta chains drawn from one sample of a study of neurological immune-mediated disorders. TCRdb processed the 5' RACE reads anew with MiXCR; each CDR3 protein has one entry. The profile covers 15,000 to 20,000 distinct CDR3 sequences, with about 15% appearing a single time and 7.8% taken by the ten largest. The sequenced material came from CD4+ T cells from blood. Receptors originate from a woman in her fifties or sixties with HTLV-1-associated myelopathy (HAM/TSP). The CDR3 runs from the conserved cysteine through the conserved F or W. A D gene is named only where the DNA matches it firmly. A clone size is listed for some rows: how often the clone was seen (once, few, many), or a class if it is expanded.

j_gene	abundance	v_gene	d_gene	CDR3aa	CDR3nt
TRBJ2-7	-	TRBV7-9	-	CARSRTGTYEQYF	TGTGCCAGAAGTAGAACAGGGACCTACGAGCAGTACTTC
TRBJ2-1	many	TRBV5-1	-	CASSLVSGTSSYNEQFF	TGCGCCAGCAGCTTGGTCAGCGGAACAAGCTCCTACAATGAGCAGTTCTTC
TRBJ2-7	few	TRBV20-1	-	CSAKNPGQTYEQYF	TGCAGTGCCAAAAATCCGGGACAAACATACGAGCAGTACTTC
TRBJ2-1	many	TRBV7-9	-	CASKKTVRNEQFF	TGTGCCAGCAAAAAGACTGTGAGGAATGAGCAGTTCTTC
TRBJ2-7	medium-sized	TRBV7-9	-	CASSSERRSGRWISYEQYF	TGTGCCAGCAGCTCAGAACGCAGATCGGGCAGGTGGATTTCCTACGAGCAGTACTTC
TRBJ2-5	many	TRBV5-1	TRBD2	CASSLGLAGKGETQYF	TGCGCCAGCAGCTTGGGGCTAGCGGGAAAAGGAGAGACCCAGTACTTC
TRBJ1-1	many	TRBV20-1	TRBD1	CSARPPTGERGTEAFF	TGCAGTGCTCGACCTCCGACAGGGGAGCGAGGCACTGAAGCTTTCTTT
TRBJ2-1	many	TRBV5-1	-	CASGVPRAYEQFF	TGCGCCAGCGGCGTACCCCGTGCGTATGAGCAGTTCTTC
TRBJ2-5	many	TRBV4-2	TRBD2	CASSRGAGVQQETQYF	TGTGCCAGCAGCCGTGGAGCGGGAGTCCAGCAAGAGACCCAGTACTTC
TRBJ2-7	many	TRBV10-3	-	CAISEGLYEQYF	TGTGCCATCAGTGAAGGTTTATACGAGCAGTACTTC
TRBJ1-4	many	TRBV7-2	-	CASSLASVPEKLFF	TGTGCCAGCAGCTTAGCTTCCGTCCCGGAAAAACTGTTTTTT
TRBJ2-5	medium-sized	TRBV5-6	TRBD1	CASSLKAGGQETQYF	TGTGCCAGCAGCTTGAAGGCAGGGGGCCAAGAGACCCAGTACTTC
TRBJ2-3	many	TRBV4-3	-	CASSQVKGGDTQYF	TGCGCCAGCAGCCAAGTGAAGGGGGGGGATACGCAGTATTTT
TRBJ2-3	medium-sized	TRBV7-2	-	CASSLFGTRDTQYF	TGTGCCAGCAGCTTATTTGGGACCCGAGATACGCAGTATTTT
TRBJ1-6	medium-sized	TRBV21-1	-	CASSPRTGCVNSPLHF	TGTGCCAGCAGCCCCCGGACAGGGTGTGTGAATTCACCCCTCCACTTT
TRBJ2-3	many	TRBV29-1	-	CSVEMTDTQYF	TGCAGCGTTGAAATGACAGATACGCAGTATTTT
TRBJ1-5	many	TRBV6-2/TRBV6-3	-	CASRPGVGDQPQHF	TGTGCCAGCAGACCAGGGGTTGGGGATCAGCCCCAGCATTTT